The present T cell receptor (beta chain) was sequenced within a study of T cell responses to AZD1222 COVID-19 vaccine. Regarding the study as a whole: The repertoires were collected only after the peak T cell response. The donor cohort was predominantly white British with a female majority, and clonal diversity may have been underestimated.

The V and J ends lost 6 bases and 4 bases respectively, with 7 bases between them. The CDR3 runs to 11 residues. Germline V gene lookup returns CDR1 SGHTA and CDR2 FQGNSA. Using immunoSEQ multiplex PCR, the repertoire was profiled, and TCRdb retains in-frame clones only, with some absent. The sample shows some 150,000 clones, roughly 90% of them seen only once. As regards this clone: As yet, its antigen is unknown.

This receptor was taken from an adult in good health. The sample here was peripheral blood, taken on day 0 of AZD1222 vaccination. The chain couples TRBV7-2 to TRBJ2-7; D gene uncertain. CDR3 bases: TGTGCCAGCAGTGATGAGTACGAGCAGTACTTC. Residues: CASSDEYEQYF.